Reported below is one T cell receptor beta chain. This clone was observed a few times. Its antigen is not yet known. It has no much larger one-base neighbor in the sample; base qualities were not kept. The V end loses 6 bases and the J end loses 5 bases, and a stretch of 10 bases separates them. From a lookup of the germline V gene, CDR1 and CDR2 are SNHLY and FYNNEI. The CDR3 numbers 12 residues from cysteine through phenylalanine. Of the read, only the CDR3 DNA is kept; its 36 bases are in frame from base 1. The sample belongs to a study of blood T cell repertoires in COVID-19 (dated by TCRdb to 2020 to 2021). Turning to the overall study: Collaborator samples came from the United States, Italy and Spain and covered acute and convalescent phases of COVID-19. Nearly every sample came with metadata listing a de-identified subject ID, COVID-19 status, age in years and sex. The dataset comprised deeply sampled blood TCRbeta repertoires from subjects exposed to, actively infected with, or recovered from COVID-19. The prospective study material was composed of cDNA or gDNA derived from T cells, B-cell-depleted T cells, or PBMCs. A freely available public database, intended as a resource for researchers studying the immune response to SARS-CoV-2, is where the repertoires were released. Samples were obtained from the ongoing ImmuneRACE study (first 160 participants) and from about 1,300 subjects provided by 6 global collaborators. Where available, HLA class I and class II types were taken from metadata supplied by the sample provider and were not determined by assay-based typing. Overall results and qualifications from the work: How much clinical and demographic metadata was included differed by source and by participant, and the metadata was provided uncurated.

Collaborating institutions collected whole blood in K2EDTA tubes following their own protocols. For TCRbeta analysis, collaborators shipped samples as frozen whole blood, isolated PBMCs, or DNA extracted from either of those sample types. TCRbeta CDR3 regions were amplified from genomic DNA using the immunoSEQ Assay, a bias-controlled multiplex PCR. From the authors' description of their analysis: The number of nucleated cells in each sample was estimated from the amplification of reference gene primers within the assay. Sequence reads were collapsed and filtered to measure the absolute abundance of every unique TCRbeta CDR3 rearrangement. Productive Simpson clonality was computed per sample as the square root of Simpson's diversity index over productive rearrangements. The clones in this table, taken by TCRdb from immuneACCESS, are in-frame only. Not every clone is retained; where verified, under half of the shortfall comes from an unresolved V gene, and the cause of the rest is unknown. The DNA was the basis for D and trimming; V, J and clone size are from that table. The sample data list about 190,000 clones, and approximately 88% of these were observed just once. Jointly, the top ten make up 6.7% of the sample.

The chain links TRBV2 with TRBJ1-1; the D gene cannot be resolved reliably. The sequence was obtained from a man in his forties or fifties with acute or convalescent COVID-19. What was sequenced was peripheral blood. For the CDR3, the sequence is CASREVGTEAFF. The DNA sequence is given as TGTGCCAGCAGGGAGGTGGGGACTGAAGCTTTCTTT.